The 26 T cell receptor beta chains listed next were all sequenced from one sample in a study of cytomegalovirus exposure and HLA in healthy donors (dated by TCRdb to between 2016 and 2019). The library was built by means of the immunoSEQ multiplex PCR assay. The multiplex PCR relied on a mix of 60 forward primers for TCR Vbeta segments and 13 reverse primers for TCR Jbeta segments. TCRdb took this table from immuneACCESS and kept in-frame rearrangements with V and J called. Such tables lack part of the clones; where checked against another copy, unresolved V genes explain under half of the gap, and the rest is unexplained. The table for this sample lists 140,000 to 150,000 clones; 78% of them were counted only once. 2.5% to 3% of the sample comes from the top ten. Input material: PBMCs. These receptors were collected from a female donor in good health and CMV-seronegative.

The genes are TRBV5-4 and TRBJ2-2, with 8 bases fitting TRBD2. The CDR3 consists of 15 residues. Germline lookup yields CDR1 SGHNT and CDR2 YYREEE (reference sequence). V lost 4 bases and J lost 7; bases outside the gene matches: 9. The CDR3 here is CASSLGGGQNGELFF. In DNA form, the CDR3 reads TGTGCCAGCAGCCTCGGGGGGGGGCAAAACGGGGAGCTGTTTTTT.

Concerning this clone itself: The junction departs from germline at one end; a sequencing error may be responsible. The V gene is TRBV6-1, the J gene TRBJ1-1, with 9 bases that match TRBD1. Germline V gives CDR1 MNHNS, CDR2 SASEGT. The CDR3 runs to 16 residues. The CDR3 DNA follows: TGTGCCAGCAGGGAAGGGACAGGGATGGTGGGAACTGAAGCTTTCTTT. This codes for CASREGTGMVGTEAFF.

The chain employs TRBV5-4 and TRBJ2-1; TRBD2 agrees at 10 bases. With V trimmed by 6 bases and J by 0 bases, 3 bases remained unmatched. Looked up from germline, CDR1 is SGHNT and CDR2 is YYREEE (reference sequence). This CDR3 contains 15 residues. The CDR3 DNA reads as TGTGCCAGCACCTTAGCGGGGGGCTCCTACAATGAGCAGTTCTTC. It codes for CASTLAGGSYNEQFF.

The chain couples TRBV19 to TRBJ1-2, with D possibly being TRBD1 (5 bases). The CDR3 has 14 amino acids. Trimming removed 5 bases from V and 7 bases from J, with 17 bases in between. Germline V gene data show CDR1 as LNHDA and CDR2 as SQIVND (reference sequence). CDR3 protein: CASSPRGWGAGYTF. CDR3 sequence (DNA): TGTGCCAGTAGTCCCCGGGGGTGGGGTGCTGGCTACACCTTC.

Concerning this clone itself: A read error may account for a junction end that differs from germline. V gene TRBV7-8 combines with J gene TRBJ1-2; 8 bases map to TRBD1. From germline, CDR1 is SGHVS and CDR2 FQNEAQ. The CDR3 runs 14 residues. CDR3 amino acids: CASSLDRGRDGYPF. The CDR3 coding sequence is TGTGCCAGCAGCCTAGACAGGGGCCGGGATGGCTACCCCTTC.

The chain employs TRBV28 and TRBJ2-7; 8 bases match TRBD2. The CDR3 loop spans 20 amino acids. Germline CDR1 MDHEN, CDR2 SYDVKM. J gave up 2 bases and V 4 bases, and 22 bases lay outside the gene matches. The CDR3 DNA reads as TGTGCCAGCAGTTCCACTTATCCGCCGGGGGGGGATTTCGTCCCCTACGAGCAGTACTTC. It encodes CASSSTYPPGGDFVPYEQYF.

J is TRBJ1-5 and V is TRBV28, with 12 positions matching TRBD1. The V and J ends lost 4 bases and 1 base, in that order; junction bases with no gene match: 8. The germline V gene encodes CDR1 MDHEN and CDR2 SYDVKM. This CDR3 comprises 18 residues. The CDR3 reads CASSSRDRGQLSNQPQHF. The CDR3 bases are TGTGCCAGCAGTTCCCGGGACAGGGGGCAGTTAAGCAATCAGCCCCAGCATTTT.

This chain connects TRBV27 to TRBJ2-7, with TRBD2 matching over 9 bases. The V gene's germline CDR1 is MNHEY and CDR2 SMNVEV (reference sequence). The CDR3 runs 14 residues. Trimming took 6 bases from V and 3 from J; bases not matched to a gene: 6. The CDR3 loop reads CASSIAGANYEQYF. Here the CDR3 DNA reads TGTGCCAGCAGCATAGCGGGAGCCAACTACGAGCAGTACTTC.

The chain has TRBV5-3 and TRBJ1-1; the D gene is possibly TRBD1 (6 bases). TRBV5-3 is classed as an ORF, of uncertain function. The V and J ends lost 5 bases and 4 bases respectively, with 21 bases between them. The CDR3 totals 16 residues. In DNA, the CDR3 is TGTGCCAGAAGTCGAGGCGAGTACAGGGTGAGCACTGAAGCTTTCTTT. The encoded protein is CARSRGEYRVSTEAFF.

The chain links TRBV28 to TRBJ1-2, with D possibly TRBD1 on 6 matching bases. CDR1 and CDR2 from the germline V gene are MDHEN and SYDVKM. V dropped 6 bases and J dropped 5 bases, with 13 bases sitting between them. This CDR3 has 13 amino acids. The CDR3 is CASRTTGSYGYTF. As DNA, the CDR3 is TGTGCCAGCAGAACCACAGGGTCGTATGGCTACACCTTC.

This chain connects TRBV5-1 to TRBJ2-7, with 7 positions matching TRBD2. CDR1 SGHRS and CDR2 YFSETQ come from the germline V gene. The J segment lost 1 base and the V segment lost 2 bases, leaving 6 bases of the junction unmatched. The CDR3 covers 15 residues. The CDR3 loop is CASSFLAERSYEQYF. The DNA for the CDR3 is TGCGCCAGCAGCTTTCTAGCGGAGCGTTCCTACGAGCAGTACTTC.

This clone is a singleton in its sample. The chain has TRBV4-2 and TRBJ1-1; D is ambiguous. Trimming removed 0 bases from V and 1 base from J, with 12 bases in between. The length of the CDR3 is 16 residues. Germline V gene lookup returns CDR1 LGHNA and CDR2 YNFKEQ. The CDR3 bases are TGTGCCAGCAGCCAAGACCGCTCCCGGGAGAACACTGAAGCTTTCTTT. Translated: CASSQDRSRENTEAFF.

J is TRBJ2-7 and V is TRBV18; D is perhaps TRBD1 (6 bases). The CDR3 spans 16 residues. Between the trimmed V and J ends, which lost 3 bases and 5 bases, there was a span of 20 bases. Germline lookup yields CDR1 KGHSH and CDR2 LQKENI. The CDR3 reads CASSPLSGTTFHEQYF. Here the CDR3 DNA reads TGTGCCAGCTCACCCCTGTCCGGGACAACGTTCCACGAGCAGTACTTC.

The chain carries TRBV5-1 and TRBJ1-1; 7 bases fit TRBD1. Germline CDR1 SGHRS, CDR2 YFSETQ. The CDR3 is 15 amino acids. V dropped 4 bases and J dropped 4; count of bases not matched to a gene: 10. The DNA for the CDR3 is TGCGCCAGCAGCCGAGCCGGGACAGAGGGCACTGAAGCTTTCTTT. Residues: CASSRAGTEGTEAFF.

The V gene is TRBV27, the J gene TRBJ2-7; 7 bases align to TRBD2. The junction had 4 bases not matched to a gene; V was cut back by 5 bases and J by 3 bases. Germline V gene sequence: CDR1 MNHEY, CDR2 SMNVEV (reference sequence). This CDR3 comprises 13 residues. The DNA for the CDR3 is TGTGCCAGCAGTCCGGGACTAAACTACGAGCAGTACTTC. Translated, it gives CASSPGLNYEQYF.

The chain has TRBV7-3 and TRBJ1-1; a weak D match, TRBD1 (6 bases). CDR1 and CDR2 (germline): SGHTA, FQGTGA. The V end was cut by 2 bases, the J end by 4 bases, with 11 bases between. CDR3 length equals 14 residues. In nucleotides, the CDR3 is TGTGCCAGCAGCTTAGGCAGGGGAAGCACTGAAGCTTTCTTT. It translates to CASSLGRGSTEAFF.

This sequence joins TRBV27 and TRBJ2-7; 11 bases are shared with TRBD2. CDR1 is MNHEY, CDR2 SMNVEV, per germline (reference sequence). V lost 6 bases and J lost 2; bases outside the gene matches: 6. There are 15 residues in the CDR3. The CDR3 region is CASRTTSGTTYEQYF. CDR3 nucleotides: TGTGCCAGCAGGACGACTAGCGGGACGACCTACGAGCAGTACTTC.

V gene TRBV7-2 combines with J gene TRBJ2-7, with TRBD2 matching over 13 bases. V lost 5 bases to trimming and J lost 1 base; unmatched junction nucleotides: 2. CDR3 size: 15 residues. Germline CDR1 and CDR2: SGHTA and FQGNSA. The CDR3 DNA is TGTGCCAGCAGCGGGGGACTAGCGGGGTCCTACGAGCAGTACTTC. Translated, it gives CASSGGLAGSYEQYF.

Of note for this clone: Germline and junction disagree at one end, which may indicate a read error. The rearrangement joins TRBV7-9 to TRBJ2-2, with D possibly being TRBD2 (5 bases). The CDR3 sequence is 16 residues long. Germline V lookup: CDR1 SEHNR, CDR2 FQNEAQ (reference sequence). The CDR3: CSSSPRGLGNTGELFF. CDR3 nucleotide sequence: TGTTCCAGCAGCCCTCGGGGTCTTGGGAACACCGGGGAGCTGTTTTTT.

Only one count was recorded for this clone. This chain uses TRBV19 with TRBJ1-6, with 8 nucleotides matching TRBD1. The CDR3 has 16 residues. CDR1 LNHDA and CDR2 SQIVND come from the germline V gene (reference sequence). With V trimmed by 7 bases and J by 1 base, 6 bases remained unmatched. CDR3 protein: CASTQGAKSYNSPLHF. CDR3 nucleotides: TGTGCCAGTACCCAGGGGGCAAAGTCCTATAATTCACCCCTCCACTTT.

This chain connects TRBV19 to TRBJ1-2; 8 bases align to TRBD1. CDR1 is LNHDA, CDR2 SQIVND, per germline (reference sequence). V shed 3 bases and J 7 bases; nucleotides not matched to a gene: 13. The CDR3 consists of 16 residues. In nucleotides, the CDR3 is TGTGCCAGTAGTATGGTCTTCGACAGGGGAGGGCTTGGCTACACCTTC. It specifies CASSMVFDRGGLGYTF.

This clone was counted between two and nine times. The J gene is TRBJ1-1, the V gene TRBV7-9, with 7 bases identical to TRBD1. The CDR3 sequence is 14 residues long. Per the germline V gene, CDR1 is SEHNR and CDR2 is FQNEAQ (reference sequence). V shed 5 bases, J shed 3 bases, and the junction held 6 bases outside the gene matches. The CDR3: CASSNDRVDTEAFF. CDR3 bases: TGTGCCAGCAGCAACGACAGGGTGGACACTGAAGCTTTCTTT.

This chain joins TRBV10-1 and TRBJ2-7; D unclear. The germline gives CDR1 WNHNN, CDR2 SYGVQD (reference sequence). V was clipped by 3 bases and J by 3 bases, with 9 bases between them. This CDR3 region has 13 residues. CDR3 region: CASSETVDYEQYF. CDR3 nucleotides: TGCGCCAGCAGTGAAACAGTCGACTACGAGCAGTACTTC.

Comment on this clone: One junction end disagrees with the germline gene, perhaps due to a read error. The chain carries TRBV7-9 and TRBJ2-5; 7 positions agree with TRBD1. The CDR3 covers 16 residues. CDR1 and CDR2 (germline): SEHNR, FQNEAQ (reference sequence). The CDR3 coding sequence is TGTTCCAGCAGCTTAACTACGACAGGGCAATTGGAGACCCAGTACTTC. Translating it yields CSSSLTTTGQLETQYF.

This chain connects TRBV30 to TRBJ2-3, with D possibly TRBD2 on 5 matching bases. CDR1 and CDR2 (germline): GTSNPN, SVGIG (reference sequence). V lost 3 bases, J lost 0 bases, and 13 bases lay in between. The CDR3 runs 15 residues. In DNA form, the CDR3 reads TGTGCCTGGAGCCAAGATAGCGTAAGCACAGATACGCAGTATTTT. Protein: CAWSQDSVSTDTQYF.

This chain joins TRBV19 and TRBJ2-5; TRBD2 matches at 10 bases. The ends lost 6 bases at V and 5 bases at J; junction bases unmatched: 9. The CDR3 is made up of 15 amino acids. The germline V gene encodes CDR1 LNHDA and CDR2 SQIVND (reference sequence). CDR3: CASSSSPGLAETQYF. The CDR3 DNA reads TGTGCCAGTAGCAGCTCACCGGGACTAGCGGAGACCCAGTACTTC.